Listed below are T cell receptor beta chains from one sample, sequenced in a study of CD8 T cells in Susac syndrome. Using its own MiXCR run on the immunoSEQ multiplex PCR reads, TCRdb lists one record per CDR3 protein. The data hold about 70,000 distinct CDR3 sequences, with roughly 95% observed a single time. Sequencing was done on a sample of CD4+ T cells from PBMCs. These receptors originate from a human donor with multiple sclerosis. CDR3s include the opening cysteine and the closing phenylalanine or tryptophan. The order of the fields is D gene, clone size, CDR3 length, V gene, J gene, CDR3 DNA, CDR3 protein. A D gene is named only where the DNA matches it firmly. A row's size may be missing; if present it is once, few, many or a size class.

D: TRBD1; size: .; length: 14; V: TRBV7-9; J: TRBJ1-6; DNA: TGTGCCAGCAGCTTAGACACAGGGGACTCACCCCTCCACTTT; CDR3: CASSLDTGDSPLHF
D: .; size: .; length: 13; V: TRBV7-2; J: TRBJ1-1; DNA: TGTGCCAGCAGCTTTGTCCTGAACACTGAAGCTTTCTTT; CDR3: CASSFVLNTEAFF
D: TRBD1; size: .; length: 13; V: TRBV28; J: TRBJ2-7; DNA: TGTGCCAGCAGTTCCCCCCGGGACAGGGAGCAGTACTTC; CDR3: CASSSPRDREQYF
D: .; size: .; length: 13; V: TRBV29-1; J: TRBJ1-3; DNA: TGCAGCGTTGAAGGGGCTTACGGAAACACCATATATTTT; CDR3: CSVEGAYGNTIYF
D: TRBD2; size: .; length: 14; V: TRBV24-1; J: TRBJ2-5; DNA: TGTGCCACCAGTGATTTGCGGGGGGGCGAGACCCAGTACTTC; CDR3: CATSDLRGGETQYF
D: TRBD1; size: .; length: 15; V: TRBV6-5; J: TRBJ2-7; DNA: TGTGCCAGCAGTTACTCGGGACAGGGGGCGTGGGAGCAGTACTTC; CDR3: CASSYSGQGAWEQYF
D: .; size: .; length: 13; V: TRBV2; J: TRBJ2-3; DNA: TGTGCCAGCAGTGAGCTCAGGAGGGATACGCAGTATTTT; CDR3: CASSELRRDTQYF
D: .; size: .; length: 14; V: TRBV11-3; J: TRBJ1-1; DNA: TGTGCCAGCAGCTCCTCCACACTGAACACTGAAGCTTTCTTT; CDR3: CASSSSTLNTEAFF
D: TRBD1; size: .; length: 14; V: TRBV30; J: TRBJ1-6; DNA: TGTGCCTGGAGCCCGGGACAGGGCGGCTCACCCCTCCACTTT; CDR3: CAWSPGQGGSPLHF
D: TRBD1; size: .; length: 14; V: TRBV25-1; J: TRBJ1-5; DNA: TGTGCCAGCAGCCGGGACAGTCACAATCAGCCCCAGCATTTT; CDR3: CASSRDSHNQPQHF
D: .; size: .; length: 12; V: TRBV28; J: TRBJ2-7; DNA: TGTGCCAGCAGTCCCCTCGGGGCCGAGCAGTACTTC; CDR3: CASSPLGAEQYF
D: TRBD2; size: .; length: 16; V: TRBV7-9; J: TRBJ2-6; DNA: TGTGCCAGCTCCCAACGGGGGGGCTCTGGGGCCAACGTCCTGACTTTC; CDR3: CASSQRGGSGANVLTF
D: .; size: few; length: 13; V: TRBV5-4; J: TRBJ2-1; DNA: TGTGCCAGCAGCTTGGTAGGGAACAATGAGCAGTTCTTC; CDR3: CASSLVGNNEQFF
D: .; size: once; length: 13; V: TRBV9; J: TRBJ2-3; DNA: TGTGCCAGCAGCCGGGCAGGGACAGATACGCAGTATTTT; CDR3: CASSRAGTDTQYF
D: TRBD2; size: .; length: 17; V: TRBV4-1; J: TRBJ2-5; DNA: TGCGCCAGCAGCCAACTTGGACTAGCGGGGGGCCAAGAGACCCAGTACTTC; CDR3: CASSQLGLAGGQETQYF
D: .; size: .; length: 10; V: TRBV24-1; J: TRBJ2-5; DNA: TGTGCCAGTTCTGGCAGGGCGGTGTACTTC; CDR3: CASSGRAVYF
D: .; size: once; length: 13; V: TRBV5-1; J: TRBJ1-1; DNA: TGCGCCAGCAGCTTGGAAGGGCCCGCGGGAGCTTTCTTT; CDR3: CASSLEGPAGAFF
D: .; size: .; length: 13; V: TRBV28; J: TRBJ2-7; DNA: TGTGCCAGCAGCACGGTAGCGAAGAACGAGCAGTACTTC; CDR3: CASSTVAKNEQYF
D: .; size: .; length: 12; V: TRBV5-1; J: TRBJ2-7; DNA: TGCGCCAGCAGCTTGGGTGGGACCGAGCAGTACTTC; CDR3: CASSLGGTEQYF
D: TRBD1; size: .; length: 16; V: TRBV5-1; J: TRBJ2-7; DNA: TGCGCCAGCAGCTTGTCGGCAGGACAGGGGGAGTTCGAGCAGTACTTC; CDR3: CASSLSAGQGEFEQYF
D: TRBD1; size: .; length: 11; V: TRBV29-1; J: TRBJ2-1; DNA: TGCAGCGCCGGACAGGGCAATGAGCAGTTCTTC; CDR3: CSAGQGNEQFF
D: TRBD2; size: .; length: 16; V: TRBV11-3; J: TRBJ2-1; DNA: TGTGCCAGCAGCTTGGGGTCTAGCGGGGGGAGCAATGAGCAGTTCTTC; CDR3: CASSLGSSGGSNEQFF
D: .; size: .; length: 13; V: TRBV5-1; J: TRBJ2-1; DNA: TGCGCCAGCAGCTTGGTTGTAAACAATGAGCAGTTCTTC; CDR3: CASSLVVNNEQFF
D: .; size: .; length: 13; V: TRBV29-1; J: TRBJ2-5; DNA: TGCAGCGTTGGAGGTTGGGCGGGAGAGACCCAGTACTTC; CDR3: CSVGGWAGETQYF
D: TRBD2; size: .; length: 15; V: TRBV7-6; J: TRBJ2-6; DNA: TGTGCCAGCAGCCCGGCGGGGGCTGGGGCCAACGTCCTGACTTTC; CDR3: CASSPAGAGANVLTF
D: TRBD2; size: .; length: 15; V: TRBV29-1; J: TRBJ2-1; DNA: TGCAGCGTGTACCAGCGGGGGGCCCCCTACAATGAGCAGTTCTTC; CDR3: CSVYQRGAPYNEQFF
D: .; size: .; length: 15; V: TRBV7-2; J: TRBJ2-5; DNA: TGTGCCAGCAGCTTAGCGGGGGGGCAGATTGGGACCCAGTACTTC; CDR3: CASSLAGGQIGTQYF
D: .; size: .; length: 14; V: TRBV3-1; J: TRBJ1-1; DNA: TGTGCCAGCAGCCAACTGATGATGAACACTGAAGCTTTCTTT; CDR3: CASSQLMMNTEAFF
D: TRBD2; size: .; length: 14; V: TRBV29-1; J: TRBJ2-3; DNA: TGCAGCGTTGTGCGAGCGGGGGGCACAGATACGCAGTATTTT; CDR3: CSVVRAGGTDTQYF